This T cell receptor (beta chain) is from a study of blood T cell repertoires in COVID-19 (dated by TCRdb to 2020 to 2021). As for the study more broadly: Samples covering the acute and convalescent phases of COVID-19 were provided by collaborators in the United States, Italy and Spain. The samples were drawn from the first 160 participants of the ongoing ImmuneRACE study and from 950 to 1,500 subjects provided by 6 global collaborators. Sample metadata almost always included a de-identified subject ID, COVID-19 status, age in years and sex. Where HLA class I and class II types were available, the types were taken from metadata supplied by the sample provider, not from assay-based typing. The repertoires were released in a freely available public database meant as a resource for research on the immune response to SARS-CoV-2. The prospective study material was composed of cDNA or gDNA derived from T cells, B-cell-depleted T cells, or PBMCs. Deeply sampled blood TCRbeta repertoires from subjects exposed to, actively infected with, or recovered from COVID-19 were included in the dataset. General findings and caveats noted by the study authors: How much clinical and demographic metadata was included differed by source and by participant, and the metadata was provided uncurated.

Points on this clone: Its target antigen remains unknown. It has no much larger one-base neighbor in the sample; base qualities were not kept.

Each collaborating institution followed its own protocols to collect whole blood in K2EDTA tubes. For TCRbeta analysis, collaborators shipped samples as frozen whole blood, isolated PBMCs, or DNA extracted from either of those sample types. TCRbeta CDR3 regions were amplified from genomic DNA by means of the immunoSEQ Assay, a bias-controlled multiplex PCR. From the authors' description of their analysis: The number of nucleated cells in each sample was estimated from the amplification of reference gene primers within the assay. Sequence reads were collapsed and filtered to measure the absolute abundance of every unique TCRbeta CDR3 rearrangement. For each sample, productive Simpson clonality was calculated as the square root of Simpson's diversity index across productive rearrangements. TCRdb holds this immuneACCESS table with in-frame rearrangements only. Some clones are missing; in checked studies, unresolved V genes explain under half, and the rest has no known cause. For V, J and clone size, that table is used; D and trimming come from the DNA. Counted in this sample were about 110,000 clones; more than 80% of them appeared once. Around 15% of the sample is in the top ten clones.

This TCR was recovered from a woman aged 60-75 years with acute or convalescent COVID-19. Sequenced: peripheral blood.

The CDR3: CASSPNPGTDNSPLHF. The DNA sequence is as follows: TGTGCCAGCTCACCAAACCCCGGGACAGATAATTCACCCCTCCACTTT. In this chain, TRBV18 is recombined with TRBJ1-6, and TRBD1 aligns with 7 junction nucleotides. V is cut back by 2 bases and J by 5 bases, with 6 bases in the junction unmatched. The germline V gene encodes CDR1 KGHSH and CDR2 LQKENI. The CDR3 sequence holds 16 residues, the cysteine and phenylalanine included. The DNA shown is the 48-base CDR3, in frame from base 1.